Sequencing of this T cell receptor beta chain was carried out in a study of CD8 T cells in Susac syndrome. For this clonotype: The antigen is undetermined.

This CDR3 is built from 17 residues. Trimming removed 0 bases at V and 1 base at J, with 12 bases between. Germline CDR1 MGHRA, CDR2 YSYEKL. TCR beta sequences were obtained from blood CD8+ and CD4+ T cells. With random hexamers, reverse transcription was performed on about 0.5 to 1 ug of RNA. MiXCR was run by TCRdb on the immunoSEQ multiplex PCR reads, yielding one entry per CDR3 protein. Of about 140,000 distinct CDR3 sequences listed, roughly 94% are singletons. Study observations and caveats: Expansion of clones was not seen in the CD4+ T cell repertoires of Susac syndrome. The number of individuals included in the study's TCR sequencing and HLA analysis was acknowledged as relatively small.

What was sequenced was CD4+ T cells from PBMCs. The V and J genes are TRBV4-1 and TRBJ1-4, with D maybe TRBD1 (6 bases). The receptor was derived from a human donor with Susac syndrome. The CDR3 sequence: CASSQDFWGRTNEKLFF. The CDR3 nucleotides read TGCGCCAGCAGCCAAGATTTTTGGGGGCGAACTAATGAAAAACTGTTTTTT.